Each of the 5 T cell receptor beta chains below was sequenced from the same sample in a study of T cell responses to AZD1222 COVID-19 vaccine. TCRdb's table, derived via immunoSEQ multiplex PCR, lists solely in-frame clones and lacks some. The sample holds 85,000 to 100,000 clones, around 73% seen once. The sequences come from peripheral blood, collected on day 0 of AZD1222 vaccination. Source of these receptors: an adult in good health.

The V call is TRBV6-5, the J call TRBJ1-1; D possibly corresponds to TRBD1 (6 bases). The CDR3 is made up of 13 amino acids. Germline V gives CDR1 MNHEY, CDR2 SVGAGI. This chain's CDR3 is CSLRDTLNTEAFF. The CDR3 DNA sequence: TGTTCCCTCCGGGACACTTTGAACACTGAAGCTTTCTTT.

This clone has more than one count but fewer than ten. The V call is TRBV28, the J call TRBJ2-2; 7 positions match TRBD2. CDR1 MDHEN and CDR2 SYDVKM come from the germline V gene. The CDR3 has 16 amino acids. The trim removed 3 bases at V and 5 bases at J, leaving 9 bases unmatched. This CDR3 reads CASSFFPAGRTGELFF. Written as DNA, the CDR3 is TGTGCCAGCAGTTTTTTCCCAGCGGGACGAACCGGGGAGCTGTTTTTT.

V gene TRBV6-5 combines with J gene TRBJ1-1; 7 bases map to TRBD1. Germline CDR1 is MNHEY and CDR2 is SVGAGI. Trimming took 5 bases from V and 3 from J; bases not matched to a gene: 6. There are 14 residues in the CDR3. The CDR3 sequence is CASSRQGADTEAFF. As DNA, the CDR3 is TGTGCCAGCAGTCGACAGGGCGCGGACACTGAAGCTTTCTTT.

This chain joins TRBV9 and TRBJ1-3; no firm D call. Germline CDR1 is SGDLS and CDR2 is YYNGEE. V shed 0 bases and J shed 3 bases, with 7 bases lying between them. The CDR3 is made up of 14 amino acids. The chain's CDR3 is CASSVALVGNTIYF. CDR3 sequence (DNA): TGTGCCAGCAGCGTAGCTTTAGTTGGAAACACCATATATTTT.

V usage is TRBV5-6 and J usage is TRBJ1-5, with D perhaps TRBD1 (5 bases). This CDR3 has 15 amino acids. The V gene lost 2 bases and the J gene lost 6 bases, with 15 bases spanning the gap. Germline CDR1 reads SGHDT; CDR2 reads YYEEEE. The CDR3 nucleotides are TGTGCCAGCAGCTTTAGATCGGGACGCGGTCAGCCCCAGCATTTT. Protein: CASSFRSGRGQPQHF.